The TCR beta chain under discussion was sequenced for a study of shared clonotypes between healthy human individuals. Turning to the study itself: Every donor yielded three CD4 naive, three CD4 memory, two CD8 naive and one CD8 memory plate. Study results and limitations: Sampling involved blood alone; tissue repertoires likely differ. With four donors compared, roughly 4.9% of naive CD4 clonotypes were shared.

The data were produced by immunoSEQ multiplex PCR, yet TCRdb's version contains in-frame clones alone and is incomplete. The data show about 2 million clones, 95% seen once. On this clone: Antigen specificity is unknown.

This CDR3 comprises 14 residues. The germline V and J ends were trimmed by 0 bases and 5 bases, with 8 bases remaining between them. The germline gives CDR1 WNHNN, CDR2 SYGVQD (reference sequence). Sequenced: naive CD4+ T cells sorted from blood. Subset defined: CD45RA+ positively selected. This receptor was obtained from a man between 18 and 35 years old in good health. The gene calls are TRBV10-1 and TRBJ1-5; D remains ambiguous. In DNA form, the CDR3 reads TGCGCCAGCAGTGAGTCTGGGGTCGATCAGCCCCAGCATTTT. Translated, it gives CASSESGVDQPQHF.